This TCR beta chain was sequenced for a study of blood T cell repertoires in COVID-19. The CDR3 spans 16 residues. Measured with immunoSEQ multiplex PCR; TCRdb has only the in-frame clones, and not every one. This table holds some 310,000 clones, more than 75% found once. The TCR originated in a man aged 50 or older with active or convalescent COVID-19. The sequenced sample consisted of peripheral blood. The rearrangement links TRBV12-2 to TRBJ1-2. TRBV12-2 is reported as a pseudogene. The CDR3 region has the DNA TGTGCAAGTCGCTTTCGGGGGACCGCAACGGGCTATGGCTACACCTTC. Its protein is CASRFRGTATGYGYTF.